Below, 27 T cell receptor beta chains from the same sample are listed, as sequenced in a study of blood T cells in healthy people across ages. Then a second PCR, running roughly 7 to 11 cycles, was carried out with a sample-barcoded 5' primer and a J-beta primer mix. Via MiXCR, TCRdb re-called the 5' RACE reads, giving one row per CDR3 protein. The sample consists of some 920,000 distinct CDR3 sequences, just over 50% of them appearing once. The sequenced sample consisted of blood. These receptors all stem from a woman in her fifties or sixties in good health.

The chain carries TRBV27 and TRBJ2-7; D ambiguous. Germline V gives CDR1 MNHEY, CDR2 SMNVEV (reference sequence). This CDR3 region has 14 residues. V lost 3 bases and J lost 1, with 10 bases in between. The CDR3 here is CASSLGQLSYEQYF. CDR3 sequence (DNA): TGTGCCAGCAGTTTGGGCCAGTTGTCCTACGAGCAGTACTTC.

CDR3 loop: CASSSTGRRQYEQYF. In DNA, the CDR3 is TGTGCCAGCAGCAGTACAGGGAGGCGTCAATACGAGCAGTACTTC. The V and J genes are TRBV21-1 and TRBJ2-7; no DNA check was done on the table's D call, TRBD1. TRBV21-1 is tagged as a pseudogene. CDR3 size: 15 residues.

The chain joins TRBV20-1 to TRBJ1-1; possibly TRBD1 for D (6 bases). In germline, CDR1 is DFQATT, CDR2 SNEGSKA (reference sequence). The CDR3 covers 12 residues. The V gene lost 6 bases and the J gene lost 2 bases, with 10 bases spanning the gap. The DNA of the CDR3 is TGCAGTGCCTGGACAGATAACACTGAAGCTTTCTTT. Translating gives CSAWTDNTEAFF.

DNA of the CDR3: TGTGCCAGCAGTTTACCCGAGACCCAGTACTTC. Protein sequence: CASSLPETQYF. The V gene is TRBV27, the J gene TRBJ2-7, with D uncertain. The end of the DNA aligns better with TRBJ2-5, so the J call may be wrong. This CDR3 comprises 11 residues. CDR1 MNHEY and CDR2 SMNVEV come from the germline V gene (reference sequence).

The rearrangement joins TRBV6-2 or TRBV6-3 to TRBJ1-1; no clear D gene. V lost 2 bases, J lost 2 bases, and 6 bases lay in between. CDR1 and CDR2 from the germline V gene are MNHEY and SVGEGT. The CDR3 is made up of 13 amino acids. The CDR3 sequence: CASSYEPNTEAFF. DNA for the CDR3: TGTGCCAGCAGTTACGAGCCTAACACTGAAGCTTTCTTT.

This sequence joins TRBV28 and TRBJ2-7; 7 bases agree with TRBD1. Looked up from germline, CDR1 is MDHEN and CDR2 is SYDVKM. The CDR3 sequence is 15 residues long. V shed 6 bases, J shed 5 bases, and the junction held 13 bases outside the gene matches. The CDR3 DNA sequence: TGTGCCAGCAGCTCCACGGGACAGCCTCTCCACGAGCAGTACTTC. Its translation is CASSSTGQPLHEQYF.

V gene TRBV28 combines with J gene TRBJ2-7; 10 bases fit TRBD2. Germline loops: CDR1 MDHEN, CDR2 SYDVKM. The CDR3 contains 16 residues. J lost 2 bases, V lost 3 bases, and 7 bases had no gene match. DNA of the CDR3: TGTGCCAGCAGTTTCAAACTAGCGGGGTGGACCTACGAGCAGTACTTC. Protein: CASSFKLAGWTYEQYF.

As regards this clonotype: One junction end disagrees with the germline gene, perhaps due to a read error. J is TRBJ2-1 and V is TRBV7-2; D is possibly TRBD2 (6 bases). Germline CDR1 is SGHTA and CDR2 is FQGNSA. CDR3 length: 18 residues. CDR3 coding DNA: TGTGCCGGCAGCTTACCGGGAGTTCGGGGACTGGGAGACAATGAGCAGTTCTTC. Translated, it gives CAGSLPGVRGLGDNEQFF.

This clonotype was observed a handful of times. The chain joins TRBV4-1 to TRBJ2-3; tentative D call: TRBD2 (6 bases). In germline, CDR1 is MGHRA, CDR2 YSYEKL. Between the trimmed V and J ends, which lost 5 bases and 6 bases, there was a span of 15 bases. The CDR3 has 14 residues. For the CDR3, the DNA is TGCGCCAGCAGCAACCCGGGGGAGAGTGATACGCAGTATTTT. It encodes CASSNPGESDTQYF.

The chain is built from TRBV4-1 and TRBJ2-4; TRBD2 matches 7 bases. V was clipped by 0 bases and J by 13 bases; unmatched bases: 12. This CDR3 is 15 amino acids long. Germline lookup yields CDR1 MGHRA and CDR2 YSYEKL. CDR3 amino acids: CASSQEGGGGWEQYF. The CDR3 coding sequence is TGCGCCAGCAGCCAAGAGGGCGGGGGTGGATGGGAGCAGTACTTC.

J is TRBJ2-7 and V is TRBV28; the match to TRBD1 covers 8 bases. Per the germline V gene, CDR1 is MDHEN and CDR2 is SYDVKM. This CDR3 has 14 amino acids. V dropped 6 bases and J dropped 2; count of bases not matched to a gene: 6. CDR3 sequence: CASRRGQGPYEQYF. CDR3 coding DNA: TGTGCCAGCAGGCGAGGACAGGGCCCCTACGAGCAGTACTTC.

This clonotype turned up a few times. The gene calls are TRBV11-2 and TRBJ2-7; 9 positions agree with TRBD2. The CDR3 is made up of 15 amino acids. V was clipped by 1 base and J by 3 bases; unmatched bases: 4. The germline gives CDR1 SGHAT, CDR2 FQNNGV. CDR3 protein: CASSLAPSGVYEQYF. The DNA for the CDR3 is TGTGCCAGCAGCTTAGCCCCTAGCGGGGTCTACGAGCAGTACTTC.

The sample holds one count of this clonotype. At one end, the junction sequence differs from germline, possibly due to a read error. The rearrangement uses TRBV25-1 and TRBJ2-3; no firm D call. The CDR3 length is 12 residues. CDR1 is MGHDK and CDR2 is SYGVNS in the germline V gene. Here the CDR3 DNA reads TGTGCCAGCAGGGAATACACTGATACGCAGTATTTT. Translating gives CASREYTDTQYF.

V gene TRBV6-5 combines with J gene TRBJ1-4, with TRBD1 identical over 10 bases. V lost 6 bases, J lost 7 bases, and 8 bases stayed unmatched. Germline assignment: CDR1 MNHEY and CDR2 SVGAGI. CDR3 length: 15 residues. CDR3 protein: CASSWDRGGVEKLFF. The CDR3 DNA follows: TGTGCCAGCAGCTGGGACAGGGGAGGGGTTGAAAAACTGTTTTTT.

This clonotype showed up many times. The chain couples TRBV11-2 to TRBJ1-5, with a possible D match to TRBD1 (6 bases). This CDR3 contains 14 residues. Trimming left V 5 bases short and J 7 bases short, with 15 bases between. The germline gives CDR1 SGHAT, CDR2 FQNNGV. This chain's CDR3 is CASSPAGGLQPQHF. The CDR3 DNA follows: TGTGCCAGCAGCCCTGCGGGGGGGCTCCAGCCCCAGCATTTT. Variable domain in full (rest from reference TRBV11-2 and TRBJ1-5): EAGVAQSPRYKIIEKRQSVAFWCNPISGHATLYWYQQILGQGPKLLIQFQNNGVVDDSQLPKDRFSAERLKGVDSTLKIQPAKLEDSAVYLCASSPAGGLQPQHFGDGTRLSIL.

V gene TRBV2 combines with J gene TRBJ2-7; a possible D gene is TRBD1 (5 bases). Trimming took off 6 bases at V and 1 base at J, with 10 bases between the two ends. This CDR3 has 13 residues. The V gene's germline CDR1 is SNHLY and CDR2 FYNNEI. The CDR3 DNA reads TGTGCCAGCAGCTCGACAGTTTCCTACGAGCAGTACTTC. The encoded protein is CASSSTVSYEQYF.

The chain has TRBV30 and TRBJ2-7; D is uncertain. V was pared by 8 bases and J by 7 bases, with 30 bases between. CDR1 is GTSNPN and CDR2 is SVGIG in the germline V gene (reference sequence). The CDR3 loop spans 16 amino acids. The CDR3 sequence: CAESARALTLYNEQYF. For the CDR3, the DNA is TGTGCCGAAAGCGCCCGGGCCCTAACTCTCTACAATGAGCAGTACTTC.

V is TRBV20-1 and J is TRBJ2-1; 16 bases are a match to TRBD2. Per the germline V gene, CDR1 is DFQATT and CDR2 is SNEGSKA (reference sequence). The CDR3 is 17 residues long. For the CDR3, the DNA is TGCACCCCTGCGGGACTAGCGGGAGGGCTTTCCTACAATGAGCAGTTCTTC. Its translation is CTPAGLAGGLSYNEQFF.

This clonotype was found a few times. V gene TRBV7-2 combines with J gene TRBJ2-7; possibly TRBD2 for D (5 bases). The CDR3 spans 15 residues. Trimming left V 5 bases short and J 0 bases short, with 14 bases between. Germline V gene lookup returns CDR1 SGHTA and CDR2 FQGNSA. The CDR3 nucleotides are TGTGCCAGCAGCCTACTAGGGATAGACTCCTACGAGCAGTACTTC. This codes for CASSLLGIDSYEQYF.

The J gene is TRBJ2-1, the V gene TRBV6-5; 7 bases match TRBD2. The junction had 8 bases not matched to a gene; V was cut back by 6 bases and J by 3 bases. Germline CDR1 is MNHEY and CDR2 is SVGAGI. There are 15 residues in the CDR3. The CDR3 DNA is TGTGCCAGCAGCCCAAACCGGGGGGACTACAATGAGCAGTTCTTC. Its protein product is CASSPNRGDYNEQFF.

V is TRBV4-2 and J is TRBJ1-5, with D possibly matching TRBD1 (5 bases). V lost 0 bases to trimming and J lost 7 bases, with 13 bases between them. This CDR3 is built from 15 residues. The V gene's germline CDR1 is LGHNA and CDR2 YNFKEQ. The CDR3 DNA reads as TGTGCCAGCAGCCAAGAAGCAGGGTATTGGCAGCCCCAGCATTTT. Its translation: CASSQEAGYWQPQHF.

The rearrangement joins TRBV7-7 to TRBJ2-5; TRBD2 matches 7 bases. J was trimmed by 2 bases and V by 5 bases; bases with no gene match: 11. Per germline, CDR1 SSHAT and CDR2 FNYEAQ (reference sequence). The CDR3 covers 16 residues. CDR3 sequence: CASSPSAGGRQETQYF. The CDR3 DNA follows: TGTGCCAGCAGCCCTTCGGCGGGCGGGAGACAAGAGACCCAGTACTTC.

The chain joins TRBV5-5 to TRBJ1-5; TRBD1 agrees at 7 bases. The CDR3 runs 15 residues. Per germline, CDR1 SGHKS and CDR2 YYEKEE (reference sequence). The V segment lost 2 bases and the J segment 4 bases; nucleotides outside the gene matches: 6. The CDR3 bases are TGTGCCAGCAGCTTAGGGGGCGGTTGGAATCAGCCCCAGCATTTT. Its translation: CASSLGGGWNQPQHF.

V gene TRBV25-1 combines with J gene TRBJ2-5, with D perhaps TRBD1 (5 bases). The CDR3 contains 15 residues. Looked up from germline, CDR1 is MGHDK and CDR2 is SYGVNS. The germline V and J ends were trimmed by 7 bases and 0 bases, with 15 bases remaining between them. The CDR3 DNA sequence: TGTGCCAGCACCGCATGGGGCATCTACCAAGAGACCCAGTACTTC. This gives the protein CASTAWGIYQETQYF.

The CDR3 loop reads CASSFTPNEQFF. DNA for the CDR3: TGCGCCAGCAGCTTCACGCCCAATGAGCAGTTCTTC. The rearrangement joins TRBV5-1 to TRBJ2-1; D is ambiguous. There are 12 residues in the CDR3. Trimming took off 2 bases at V and 6 bases at J, with 6 bases between the two ends. Germline V gives CDR1 SGHRS, CDR2 YFSETQ. The full variable domain, its missing parts supplied by reference TRBV5-1 and TRBJ2-1, is KAGVTQTPRYLIKTRGQQVTLSCSPISGHRSVSWYQQTPGQGLQFLFEYFSETQRNKGNFPGRFSGRQFSNSRSEMNVSTLELGDSALYLCASSFTPNEQFFGPGTRLTVL.

This clonotype was found a few times. The chain employs TRBV14 and TRBJ2-3; no clear D. This CDR3 has 16 amino acids. CDR1 is SGHDN, CDR2 FVKESK, per germline. V lost 3 bases and J 0 bases, leaving 13 bases between the germline ends. CDR3 sequence (DNA): TGTGCCAGCAGCCACTATCGGGCCCCGAGCACAGATACGCAGTATTTT. Its protein product is CASSHYRAPSTDTQYF.

This clonotype has more than one count but fewer than ten. This sequence joins TRBV20-1 and TRBJ1-2; TRBD1 is a possible D gene (5 bases). Germline V gene lookup returns CDR1 DFQATT and CDR2 SNEGSKA (reference sequence). The CDR3 is 14 residues long. V was shortened by 5 bases and J by 7 bases, with 20 bases between the two germline ends. The CDR3 DNA is TGCAGTGCTCCACACCCCGGGGCGCGTGGTGGCTACACCTTC. Its translation is CSAPHPGARGGYTF.